This TCR beta chain was obtained from a study of shared clonotypes between healthy human individuals. Across the study: Three plates each covered CD4 naive and memory; CD8 naive two, CD8 memory one.

Clones were sequenced by immunoSEQ multiplex PCR, and TCRdb holds only the in-frame ones, with some missing. The data show some 2,500,000 clones, 80% to 95% seen once. As concerns this clone: What it binds is unknown.

Whole-study results and caveats: Naive CD4 clonotype sharing across a handful of donors was around 5%. It was the non-shared clonotypes that had lower generation probabilities than clonotypes shared by all four donors.

V lost 0 bases and J lost 9, with 13 bases in between. Germline loops: CDR1 SGDLS, CDR2 YYNGEE. This CDR3 has 14 residues. Sequenced sample: naive CD4+ T cells from PBMCs. Subset in this sample: CD45RA+ positively selected. The chain carries TRBV9 and TRBJ2-1; D is unclear. The clonotype originates from a man younger than 35 in good health. Some clones in this sample may be carry-over from other donors' samples. DNA of the CDR3: TGTGCCAGCAGCGTAGAGGCAGGCCAAAGTGAGCAGTTCTTC. Protein product: CASSVEAGQSEQFF.